The clone carrying this T cell receptor beta chain was recorded once. Its antigen is as yet unknown. The data were produced by immunoSEQ multiplex PCR, yet TCRdb's version contains in-frame clones alone and is incomplete. The sample shows 55,000 to 75,000 clones, 60% to 85% of them seen only once. This entry belongs to a study of T cell responses to AZD1222 COVID-19 vaccine. Study findings and constraints: Most donors were white British and more were female, and clonal diversity was possibly underestimated. Repertoires were sampled only after the peak T cell response. Seropositive status at baseline applied to only five to seven AZD1222 recipients. In the spike-specific TCR repertoire, nearly half reportedly target unmutated variant regions.

The junction had 6 bases not matched to a gene; V was cut back by 3 bases and J by 5 bases. CDR1 WNHNN and CDR2 SYGVQD come from the germline V gene (reference sequence). This CDR3 comprises 15 residues. The genes are TRBV10-1 and TRBJ2-1, with 8 bases aligning to TRBD2. Specimen: peripheral blood, collected on day 0 of AZD1222 vaccination. The sequence derives from an adult in good health. CDR3 loop: CASSDRTSGHNEQFF. CDR3 DNA sequence: TGCGCCAGCAGTGATCGTACTAGCGGACACAATGAGCAGTTCTTC.